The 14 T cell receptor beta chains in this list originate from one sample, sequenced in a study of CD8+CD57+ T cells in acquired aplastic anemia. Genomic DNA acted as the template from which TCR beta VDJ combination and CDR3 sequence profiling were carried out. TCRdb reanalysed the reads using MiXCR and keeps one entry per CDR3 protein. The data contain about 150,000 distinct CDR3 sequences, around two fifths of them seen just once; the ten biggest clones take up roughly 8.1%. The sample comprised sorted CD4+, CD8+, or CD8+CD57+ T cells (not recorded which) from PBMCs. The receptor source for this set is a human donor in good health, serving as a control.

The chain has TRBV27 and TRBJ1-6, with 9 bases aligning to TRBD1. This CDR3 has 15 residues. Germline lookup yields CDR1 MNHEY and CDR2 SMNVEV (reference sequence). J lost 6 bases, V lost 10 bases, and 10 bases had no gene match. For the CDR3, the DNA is TGTGCCAACAAACAACAGGGGGCGCTTAATTCACCCCTCCACTTT. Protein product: CANKQQGALNSPLHF.

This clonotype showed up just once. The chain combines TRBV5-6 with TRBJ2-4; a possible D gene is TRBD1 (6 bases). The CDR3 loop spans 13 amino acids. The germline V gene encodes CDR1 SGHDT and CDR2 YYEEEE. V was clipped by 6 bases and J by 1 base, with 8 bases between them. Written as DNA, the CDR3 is TGTGCCAGCAACAGGGTGGCCAAAAACATTCAGTACTTC. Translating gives CASNRVAKNIQYF. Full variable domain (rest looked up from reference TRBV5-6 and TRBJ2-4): DAGVTQSPTHLIKTRGQQVTLRCSPKSGHDTVSWYQQALGQGPQFIFQYYEEEERQRGNFPDRFSGHQFPNYSSELNVNALLLGDSALYLCASNRVAKNIQYFGAGTRLSVL.

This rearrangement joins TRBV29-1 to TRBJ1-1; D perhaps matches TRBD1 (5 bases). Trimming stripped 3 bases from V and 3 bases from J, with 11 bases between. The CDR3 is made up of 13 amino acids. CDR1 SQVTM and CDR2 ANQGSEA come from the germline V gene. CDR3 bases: TGCAGCGTTGACGGGGGATCTCACACTGAAGCTTTCTTT. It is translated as CSVDGGSHTEAFF.

The CDR3 bases are TGTGCCTCTGACGGTAGGGGAAGCACTGAAGCTTTCTTT. It is translated as CASDGRGSTEAFF. V gene TRBV30 combines with J gene TRBJ1-1; D perhaps matches TRBD1 (5 bases). V was cut by 7 bases and J by 4 bases, with 16 bases left in between. This CDR3 region has 13 residues. CDR1 is GTSNPN, CDR2 SVGIG, per germline (reference sequence). The full variable domain, completed using reference TRBV30 and TRBJ1-1, is SQTIHQWPATLVQPVGSPLSLECTVEGTSNPNLYWYRQAAGRGLQLLFYSVGIGQISSEVPQNLSASRPQDRQFILSSKKLLLSDSGFYLCASDGRGSTEAFFGQGTRLTVV.

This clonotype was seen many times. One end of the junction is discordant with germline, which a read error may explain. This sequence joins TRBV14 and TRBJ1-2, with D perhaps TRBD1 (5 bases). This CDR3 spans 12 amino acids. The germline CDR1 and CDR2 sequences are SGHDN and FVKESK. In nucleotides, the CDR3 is TGTGCCAGCAGCCTGGGGACGAATGGCTTCACCTTC. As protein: CASSLGTNGFTF.

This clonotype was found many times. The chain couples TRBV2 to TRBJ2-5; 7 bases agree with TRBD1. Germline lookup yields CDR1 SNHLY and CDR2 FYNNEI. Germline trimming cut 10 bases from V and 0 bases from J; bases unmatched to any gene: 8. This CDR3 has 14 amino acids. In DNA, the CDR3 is TGTGCCACCCGGACAGGCCCTAACCAAGAGACCCAGTACTTC. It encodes CATRTGPNQETQYF. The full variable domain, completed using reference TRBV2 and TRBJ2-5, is EPEVTQTPSHQVTQMGQEVILRCVPISNHLYFYWYRQILGQKVEFLVSFYNNEISEKSEIFDDQFSVERPDGSNFTLKIRSTKLEDSAMYFCATRTGPNQETQYFGPGTRLLVL.

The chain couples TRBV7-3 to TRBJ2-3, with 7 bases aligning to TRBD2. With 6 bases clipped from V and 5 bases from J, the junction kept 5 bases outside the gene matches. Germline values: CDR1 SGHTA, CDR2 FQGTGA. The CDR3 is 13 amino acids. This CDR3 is CASSPAGLDTQYF. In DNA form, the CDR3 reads TGTGCCAGCAGTCCAGCGGGATTAGATACGCAGTATTTT.

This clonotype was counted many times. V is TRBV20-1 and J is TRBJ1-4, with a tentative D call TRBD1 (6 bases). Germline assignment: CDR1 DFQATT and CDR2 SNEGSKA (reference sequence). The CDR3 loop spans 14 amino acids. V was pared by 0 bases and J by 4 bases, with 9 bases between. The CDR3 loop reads CSARDGTNNEKLFF. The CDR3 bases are TGCAGTGCTAGAGATGGGACAAATAATGAAAAACTGTTTTTT.

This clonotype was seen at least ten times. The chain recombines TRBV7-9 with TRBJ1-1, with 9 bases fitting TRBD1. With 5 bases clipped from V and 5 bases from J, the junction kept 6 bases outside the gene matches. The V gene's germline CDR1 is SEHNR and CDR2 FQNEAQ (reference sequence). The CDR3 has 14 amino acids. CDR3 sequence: CASSLGQGSTEAFF. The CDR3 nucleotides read TGTGCCAGCAGCCTGGGACAGGGAAGTACTGAAGCTTTCTTT.

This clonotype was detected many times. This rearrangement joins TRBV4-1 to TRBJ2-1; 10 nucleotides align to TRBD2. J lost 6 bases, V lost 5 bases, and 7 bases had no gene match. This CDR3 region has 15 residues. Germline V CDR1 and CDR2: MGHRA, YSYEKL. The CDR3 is CASSSLAGMSNEQFF. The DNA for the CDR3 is TGCGCCAGCAGCTCACTAGCGGGAATGTCCAATGAGCAGTTCTTC.

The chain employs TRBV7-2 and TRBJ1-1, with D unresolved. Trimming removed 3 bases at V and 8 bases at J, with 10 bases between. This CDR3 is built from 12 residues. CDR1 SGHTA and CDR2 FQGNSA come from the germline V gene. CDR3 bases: TGTGCCAGCAGCTTCGACGCCAGGGAAGCTTTCTTT. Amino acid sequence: CASSFDAREAFF.

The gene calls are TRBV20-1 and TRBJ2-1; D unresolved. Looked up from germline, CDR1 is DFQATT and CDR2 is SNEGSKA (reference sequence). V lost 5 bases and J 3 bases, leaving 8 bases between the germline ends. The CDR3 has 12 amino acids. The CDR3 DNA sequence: TGCAGTGCTCCTTACAACTACAATGAGCAGTTCTTC. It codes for CSAPYNYNEQFF.

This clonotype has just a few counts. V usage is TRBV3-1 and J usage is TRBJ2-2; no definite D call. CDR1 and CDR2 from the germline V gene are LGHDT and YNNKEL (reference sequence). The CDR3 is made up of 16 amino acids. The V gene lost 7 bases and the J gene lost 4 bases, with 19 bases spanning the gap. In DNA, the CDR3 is TGTGCCAGCACCGCCACCTGGTCTACGGGCACCGGGGAGCTGTTTTTT. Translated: CASTATWSTGTGELFF.

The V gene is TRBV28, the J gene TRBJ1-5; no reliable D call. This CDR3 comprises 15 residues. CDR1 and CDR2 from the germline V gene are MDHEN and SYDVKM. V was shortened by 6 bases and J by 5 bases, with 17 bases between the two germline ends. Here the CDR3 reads CASSQGPLRDQPQHF. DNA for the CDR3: TGTGCCAGCAGCCAAGGGCCCCTGCGCGATCAGCCCCAGCATTTT.